Shown below are 5 T cell receptor beta chains from a single sample sequenced in a study of somatic mutations in cytotoxic T cells in rheumatoid arthritis. TCRdb's table, derived via immunoSEQ multiplex PCR, lists solely in-frame clones and lacks some. The sample has several thousand clones, 75% to 85% seen once. The sequenced material came from CD8+ T cells sorted from blood. Every receptor here comes from an adult with rheumatoid arthritis.

The rearrangement joins TRBV27 to TRBJ2-7, with 7 bases identical to TRBD1. Germline CDR1 MNHEY, CDR2 SMNVEV (reference sequence). V dropped 2 bases and J dropped 7; count of bases not matched to a gene: 5. CDR3 length equals 13 residues. The chain's CDR3 is CASSLTTGFEQYF. The DNA of the CDR3 is TGTGCCAGCAGTTTAACGACAGGGTTTGAGCAGTACTTC.

The chain combines TRBV2 with TRBJ1-6; TRBD1 matches 7 bases. The CDR3 runs 13 residues. In germline, CDR1 is SNHLY, CDR2 FYNNEI. Germline trimming cut 7 bases from V and 10 bases from J; bases unmatched to any gene: 7. In DNA, the CDR3 is TGTGCCAGCACAGACAGGGTTCGGTCACCCCTCCACTTT. This translates into CASTDRVRSPLHF.

The V and J genes are TRBV15 and TRBJ1-1, with no clear D. V was clipped by 0 bases and J by 1 base, with 6 bases between them. CDR1 is LNHNV and CDR2 is YYDKDF in the germline V gene (reference sequence). The CDR3 has 14 amino acids. Here the CDR3 reads CATSRDWANTEAFF. CDR3 coding DNA: TGTGCCACCAGCAGAGATTGGGCGAACACTGAAGCTTTCTTT. The entire variable domain, with the rest obtained from reference TRBV15 and TRBJ1-1, is as follows: DAMVIQNPRYQVTQFGKPVTLSCSQTLNHNVMYWYQQKSSQAPKLLFHYYDKDFNNEADTPDNFQSRRPNTSFCFLDIRSPGLGDTAMYLCATSRDWANTEAFFGQGTRLTVV.

This clone has more than one count but fewer than ten. The CDR3 region is CASSTTRPLAGLYNEQFF. The DNA for the CDR3 is TGTGCCAGCAGTACTACCCGTCCTCTAGCGGGACTGTACAATGAGCAGTTCTTC. The chain links TRBV27 to TRBJ2-1; 9 nucleotides agree with TRBD2. CDR1 and CDR2 from the germline V gene are MNHEY and SMNVEV (reference sequence). Unmatched junction bases numbered 15, after V lost 5 bases and J lost 4 bases. The CDR3 has 18 residues.

J is TRBJ2-7 and V is TRBV7-9; D is uncertain. Trimming took 2 bases from V and 5 from J, leaving 10 bases between them. This CDR3 comprises 13 residues. CDR1 is SEHNR, CDR2 FQNEAQ, per germline (reference sequence). The CDR3 region is CASSLLSGDEQYF. The CDR3 bases are TGTGCCAGCAGCTTATTGAGTGGTGACGAGCAGTACTTC.